Listed below are T cell receptor beta chains from one sample, sequenced in a study of Graves' ophthalmopathy and Graves' hyperthyroidism. TCRdb passed the multiplex PCR reads through MiXCR, listing each CDR3 protein once. Here the sample spans 500,000 to 800,000 distinct CDR3 sequences, about two fifths being singletons. The specimen was peripheral blood. These receptors originate from an adult man with Graves' ophthalmopathy. The CDR3 runs from the conserved cysteine through the conserved F or W. Each record gives: D gene, V gene, clone size, J gene, CDR3 protein, CDR3 DNA. D genes are given only for firm matches. Only some rows state a clone size, as once, few, many or a class for expanded clones.

D: -; V: TRBV25-1; size: -; J: TRBJ2-1; CDR3: CASSELRVDNEQFF; DNA: TGTGCCAGCAGTGAATTGAGGGTGGACAATGAGCAGTTCTTC
D: -; V: TRBV3-1; size: -; J: TRBJ1-6; CDR3: CASSQELGRSSPLHF; DNA: TGTGCCAGCAGCCAAGAGTTGGGAAGGTCTTCACCCCTCCACTTT
D: TRBD2; V: TRBV29-1; size: -; J: TRBJ2-5; CDR3: CSVDGSGGRGAETQYF; DNA: TGCAGCGTTGATGGAAGCGGAGGGCGGGGGGCAGAGACCCAGTACTTC
D: -; V: TRBV29-1; size: -; J: TRBJ2-7; CDR3: CSVDSPGGQTQQYF; DNA: TGCAGCGTTGATAGTCCAGGGGGGCAGACCCAGCAGTACTTC
D: TRBD1; V: TRBV7-9; size: -; J: TRBJ2-7; CDR3: CASSSTGQTSYEQYF; DNA: TGTGCCAGCAGCTCAACGGGACAGACCTCCTACGAGCAGTACTTC
D: -; V: TRBV2; size: few; J: TRBJ2-6; CDR3: CAALHRVGPGANVLTF; DNA: TGTGCCGCCCTCCATCGAGTCGGGCCTGGGGCCAACGTCCTGACTTTC
D: -; V: TRBV25-1; size: -; J: TRBJ1-4; CDR3: CASKGSGENEKLFF; DNA: TGTGCCAGCAAAGGGTCAGGGGAAAATGAAAAACTGTTTTTT
D: -; V: TRBV29-1; size: many; J: TRBJ1-2; CDR3: CSVEPRGANYGYTF; DNA: TGCAGCGTCGAACCCCGAGGAGCGAACTATGGCTACACCTTC
D: TRBD2; V: TRBV5-5; size: few; J: TRBJ2-2; CDR3: CASSYPPGGHTGELFF; DNA: TGTGCCAGCAGCTACCCCCCGGGAGGGCATACCGGGGAGCTGTTTTTT
D: TRBD1; V: TRBV9; size: -; J: TRBJ1-1; CDR3: CASSARTGAEAFF; DNA: TGTGCCAGCAGCGCACGGACAGGGGCTGAAGCTTTCTTT
D: -; V: TRBV5-1; size: many; J: TRBJ1-1; CDR3: CASRAGQTNTEAFF; DNA: TGCGCCAGCAGGGCCGGACAGACGAACACTGAAGCTTTCTTT
D: -; V: TRBV20-1; size: few; J: TRBJ1-6; CDR3: CSASPGRSSYNSPLHF; DNA: TGCAGTGCTAGCCCCGGACGGAGCTCCTATAATTCACCCCTCCACTTT
D: TRBD1; V: TRBV29-1; size: -; J: TRBJ1-1; CDR3: CSVAGQWNTEAFF; DNA: TGCAGCGTTGCGGGACAGTGGAACACTGAAGCTTTCTTT
D: TRBD1; V: TRBV4-1; size: many; J: TRBJ1-1; CDR3: CASSSPTGMNTEAFF; DNA: TGCGCCAGCAGCTCCCCGACAGGGATGAACACTGAAGCTTTCTTT
D: -; V: TRBV2; size: many; J: TRBJ1-2; CDR3: CASNPGPTRGYTF; DNA: TGTGCCAGCAATCCGGGACCCACCCGTGGCTACACCTTC
D: TRBD1; V: TRBV2; size: many; J: TRBJ2-7; CDR3: CASSEGTGSYEQYF; DNA: TGTGCCAGCAGTGAAGGGACAGGGAGTTACGAGCAGTACTTC
D: TRBD1; V: TRBV4-3; size: -; J: TRBJ1-2; CDR3: CASSQETGGYYGYTF; DNA: TGCGCCAGCAGCCAAGAGACAGGGGGTTACTATGGCTACACCTTC
D: -; V: TRBV7-9; size: -; J: TRBJ1-2; CDR3: CASSLGTFYGYTF; DNA: TGTGCCAGCAGCCTCGGGACCTTCTATGGCTACACCTTC
D: TRBD2; V: TRBV9; size: -; J: TRBJ2-2; CDR3: CASSTSGTGTGELFF; DNA: TGTGCCAGCAGCACAAGCGGGACCGGAACCGGGGAGCTGTTTTTT
D: -; V: TRBV19; size: -; J: TRBJ2-5; CDR3: CASSIRGHRQETQYF; DNA: TGTGCCAGTAGTATTCGGGGACACCGCCAAGAGACCCAGTACTTC
D: -; V: TRBV4-2; size: -; J: TRBJ2-7; CDR3: CASSQDMGVSRYEQYF; DNA: TGTGCCAGCAGCCAAGATATGGGAGTCTCTCGTTACGAGCAGTACTTC
D: TRBD2; V: TRBV7-8; size: -; J: TRBJ2-1; CDR3: CASSLNPGLAGNGQFF; DNA: TGTGCCAGCAGCTTAAACCCGGGACTAGCGGGCAATGGGCAGTTCTTC
D: -; V: TRBV5-4; size: once; J: TRBJ2-3; CDR3: CASSKEPGDTQYF; DNA: TGTGCCAGCAGCAAGGAACCCGGAGATACGCAGTATTTT
D: TRBD2; V: TRBV2; size: -; J: TRBJ2-7; CDR3: CASGLAGEQDEQYF; DNA: TGTGCCAGCGGACTAGCGGGAGAGCAAGACGAGCAGTACTTC
D: -; V: TRBV12-3/TRBV12-4; size: many; J: TRBJ1-4; CDR3: CASSSVGEKLFF; DNA: TGTGCCAGCAGTTCTGTGGGAGAAAAACTGTTTTTT
D: -; V: TRBV5-1; size: many; J: TRBJ1-2; CDR3: CASSLEPREYYTF; DNA: TGCGCCAGCAGCTTAGAACCCAGGGAATACTACACCTTC
D: -; V: TRBV25-1; size: -; J: TRBJ2-7; CDR3: CASVAPGTSEYEQYF; DNA: TGTGCCAGCGTTGCCCCCGGGACCTCCGAATACGAGCAGTACTTC
D: -; V: TRBV9; size: -; J: TRBJ1-4; CDR3: CASSEGGTEKLFF; DNA: TGTGCCAGCAGCGAGGGGGGGACTGAAAAACTGTTTTTT
D: -; V: TRBV6-5; size: -; J: TRBJ1-1; CDR3: CAGQNHRQTEAFF; DNA: TGTGCCGGCCAAAACCACAGGCAAACCGAAGCTTTCTTT
D: -; V: TRBV25-1; size: -; J: TRBJ1-2; CDR3: CAHRTEDYGYTF; DNA: TGTGCGCACCGGACAGAAGACTATGGCTACACCTTC
D: TRBD1; V: TRBV2; size: -; J: TRBJ1-3; CDR3: CASWDRVISRNTIYF; DNA: TGTGCCAGCTGGGACAGGGTGATTTCTAGAAACACCATATATTTT
D: -; V: TRBV15; size: -; J: TRBJ1-4; CDR3: CATSRDRAGGYDEKLFF; DNA: TGTGCCACCAGCAGAGATCGAGCGGGAGGTTACGATGAAAAACTGTTTTTT
D: TRBD2; V: TRBV12-3/TRBV12-4; size: few; J: TRBJ2-5; CDR3: CASSLGLAGGRSETQYF; DNA: TGTGCCAGCAGTTTAGGACTAGCGGGAGGGAGAAGCGAGACCCAGTACTTC
D: -; V: TRBV7-7; size: many; J: TRBJ2-5; CDR3: CASSLNRESQETQYF; DNA: TGTGCTAGCAGCTTGAACAGGGAAAGCCAAGAGACCCAGTACTTC
D: -; V: TRBV5-1; size: -; J: TRBJ2-6; CDR3: CASSLYGLAGANVLTF; DNA: TGCGCCAGCAGCTTGTACGGGTTAGCTGGGGCCAACGTCCTGACTTTC
D: -; V: TRBV7-8; size: many; J: TRBJ1-5; CDR3: CASSTLTADNQPQHF; DNA: TGTGCCAGCAGCACCCTGACTGCGGACAATCAGCCCCAGCATTTT
D: TRBD1; V: TRBV25-1; size: -; J: TRBJ1-6; CDR3: CASNWDRWESPLHF; DNA: TGTGCCAGCAATTGGGACAGGTGGGAGTCACCCCTCCACTTT
D: -; V: TRBV12-3/TRBV12-4; size: once; J: TRBJ2-6; CDR3: CASSLGVHLSYGANVLTF; DNA: TGTGCCAGCAGTTTAGGTGTACACCTTAGCTATGGGGCCAACGTCTTGACTTTC
D: TRBD1; V: TRBV7-9; size: few; J: TRBJ1-4; CDR3: CASSLSRTGLDEKLFF; DNA: TGTGCCAGCAGTTTATCCAGGACAGGGCTGGATGAAAAACTGTTTTTT
D: -; V: TRBV20-1; size: many; J: TRBJ1-1; CDR3: CSATDGGVAEAFF; DNA: TGCAGTGCCACGGACGGAGGAGTAGCTGAAGCTTTCTTT
D: -; V: TRBV2; size: -; J: TRBJ1-2; CDR3: CASSAVHSSSYGYTF; DNA: TGTGCCAGCAGTGCTGTTCATTCCTCGAGCTATGGCTACACCTTC
D: TRBD1; V: TRBV7-6; size: -; J: TRBJ1-5; CDR3: CASSLNRGQGQPQHF; DNA: TGTGCCAGCAGCTTGAACAGGGGGCAGGGACAGCCCCAGCATTTT
D: TRBD2; V: TRBV12-3/TRBV12-4; size: few; J: TRBJ2-7; CDR3: CASRRGTSGTYEQYF; DNA: TGTGCCAGCAGGAGGGGGACTAGCGGAACCTACGAGCAGTACTTC
D: -; V: TRBV2; size: -; J: TRBJ1-5; CDR3: CASRWGAPNQPQHF; DNA: TGTGCCAGCAGATGGGGAGCGCCCAATCAGCCCCAGCATTTT
D: -; V: TRBV20-1; size: -; J: TRBJ1-6; CDR3: CSARLAGGLFHF; DNA: TGCAGTGCTAGACTAGCGGGAGGTTTATTCCACTTT
D: -; V: TRBV19; size: -; J: TRBJ2-6; CDR3: CAWSVGAGANVLTF; DNA: TGTGCCTGGAGTGTAGGGGCCGGGGCCAACGTCCTGACTTTC
D: -; V: TRBV10-3; size: many; J: TRBJ1-2; CDR3: CAISEPSQGSNYGYTF; DNA: TGTGCCATCAGTGAGCCGTCGCAGGGCAGTAACTATGGCTACACCTTC
D: TRBD1; V: TRBV2; size: many; J: TRBJ1-5; CDR3: CASTLKGQTSNQPQHF; DNA: TGTGCCAGCACCCTTAAGGGACAGACTAGCAATCAGCCCCAGCATTTT
D: -; V: TRBV9; size: -; J: TRBJ1-6; CDR3: CASSVSGDHNSPLHF; DNA: TGTGCCAGCAGCGTATCAGGGGACCATAATTCACCCCTCCACTTT
D: -; V: TRBV7-2; size: -; J: TRBJ1-3; CDR3: CASKALAGAGNTIYF; DNA: TGTGCCAGCAAAGCTTTGGCGGGGGCTGGAAACACCATATATTTT
D: -; V: TRBV7-9; size: many; J: TRBJ2-3; CDR3: CASSLGVDTQYF; DNA: TGTGCCAGCAGCTTGGGAGTAGATACGCAGTATTTT
D: TRBD1; V: TRBV20-1; size: many; J: TRBJ1-1; CDR3: CSAPGQGATEAFF; DNA: TGCAGTGCCCCGGGACAGGGGGCCACTGAAGCTTTCTTT
D: TRBD2; V: TRBV7-2; size: few; J: TRBJ2-5; CDR3: CASSSGGSGFLETQYF; DNA: TGTGCCAGCAGTTCAGGAGGTAGCGGGTTTCTTGAGACCCAGTACTTC
D: -; V: TRBV19; size: -; J: TRBJ2-6; CDR3: CASSPGSAYVLTF; DNA: TGTGCCAGTAGTCCAGGGTCAGCCTACGTCCTGACTTTC